The following is a TCR beta chain sequence with its context. As yet, its antigen is unknown. The CDR3 is 14 amino acids. Germline CDR1 and CDR2: MNHGY and SAAAGT. V was trimmed by 7 bases and J by 5 bases, leaving 14 bases between them. TCRdb keeps only in-frame clones here, not all; method: immunoSEQ multiplex PCR. The data show 2,000 to 2,500 clones, with 23% seen just once and over 6% held by the top ten. These data originate in a study of T cells in localized non-small cell lung cancer. Study-wide results and caveats: Tumor samples were not multi-region, leaving intratumor heterogeneity unexcluded.

The origin of this receptor is a man aged 40-75 years with stage III lung adenocarcinoma. The material sequenced was lung tumor tissue, taken before any cancer treatment. The chain recombines TRBV6-8 with TRBJ2-2; D is perhaps TRBD1 (5 bases). CDR3: CASKPQGWTGELFF. The CDR3 nucleotides are TGTGCCAGCAAACCCCAGGGTTGGACCGGGGAGCTGTTTTTT.